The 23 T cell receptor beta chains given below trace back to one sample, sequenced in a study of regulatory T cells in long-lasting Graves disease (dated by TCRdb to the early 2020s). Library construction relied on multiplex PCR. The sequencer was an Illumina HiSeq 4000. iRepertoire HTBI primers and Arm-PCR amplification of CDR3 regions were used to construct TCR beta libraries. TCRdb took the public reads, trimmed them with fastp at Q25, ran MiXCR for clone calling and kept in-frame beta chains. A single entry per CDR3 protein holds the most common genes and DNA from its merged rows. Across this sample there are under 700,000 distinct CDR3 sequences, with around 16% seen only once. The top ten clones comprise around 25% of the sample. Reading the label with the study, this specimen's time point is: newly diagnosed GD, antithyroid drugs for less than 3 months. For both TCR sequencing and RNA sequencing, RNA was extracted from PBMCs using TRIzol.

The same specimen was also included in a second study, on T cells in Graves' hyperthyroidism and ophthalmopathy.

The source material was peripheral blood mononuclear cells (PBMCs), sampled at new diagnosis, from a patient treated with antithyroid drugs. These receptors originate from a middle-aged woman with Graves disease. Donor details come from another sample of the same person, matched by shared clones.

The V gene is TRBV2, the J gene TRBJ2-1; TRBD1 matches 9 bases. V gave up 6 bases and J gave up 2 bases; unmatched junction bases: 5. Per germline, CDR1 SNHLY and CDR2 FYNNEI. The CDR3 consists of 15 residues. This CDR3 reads CASREDRGAYNEQFF. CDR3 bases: TGTGCCAGCAGAGAGGACAGGGGAGCCTACAATGAGCAGTTCTTC.

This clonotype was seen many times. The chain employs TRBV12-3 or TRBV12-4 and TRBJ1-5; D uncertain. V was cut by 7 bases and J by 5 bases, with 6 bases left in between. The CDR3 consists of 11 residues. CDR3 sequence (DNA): TGTGCCAGCATGAGTTATCAGCCCCAGCATTTT. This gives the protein CASMSYQPQHF.

The CDR3 DNA reads TGTGCCAGCAGTTGGGCAGGTGATGGCTACACCTTC. Translation: CASSWAGDGYTF. The chain joins TRBV6-5 to TRBJ1-2; D call uncertain. This CDR3 is 12 amino acids long. Germline CDR1 and CDR2: MNHEY and SVGAGI. Trimming cost V 4 bases and J 6 bases, with 9 bases left between them.

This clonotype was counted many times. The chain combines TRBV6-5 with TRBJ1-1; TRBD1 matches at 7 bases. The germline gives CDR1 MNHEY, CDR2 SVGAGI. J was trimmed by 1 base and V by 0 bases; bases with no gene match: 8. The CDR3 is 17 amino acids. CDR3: CASSYSTPGQTNTEAFF. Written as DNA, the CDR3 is TGTGCCAGCAGTTACTCCACCCCGGGACAGACGAACACTGAAGCTTTCTTT.

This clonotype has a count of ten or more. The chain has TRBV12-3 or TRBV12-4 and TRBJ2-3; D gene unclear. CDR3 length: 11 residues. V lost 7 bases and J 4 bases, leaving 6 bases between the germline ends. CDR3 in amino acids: CASTRADTQYF. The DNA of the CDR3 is TGTGCCAGCACCAGAGCAGATACGCAGTATTTT.

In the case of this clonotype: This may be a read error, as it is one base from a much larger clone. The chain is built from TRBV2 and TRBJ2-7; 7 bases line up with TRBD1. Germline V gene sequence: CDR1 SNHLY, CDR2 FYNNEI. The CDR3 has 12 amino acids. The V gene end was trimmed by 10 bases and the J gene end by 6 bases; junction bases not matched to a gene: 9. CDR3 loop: CATVQGTCEQYF. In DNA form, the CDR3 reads TGTGCCACCGTACAGGGGACCTGCGAGCAGTACTTC.

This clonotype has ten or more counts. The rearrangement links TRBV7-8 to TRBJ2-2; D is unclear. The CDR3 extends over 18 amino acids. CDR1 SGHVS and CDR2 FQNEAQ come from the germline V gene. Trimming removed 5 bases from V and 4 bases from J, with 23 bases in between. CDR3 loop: CASSPTSMVAMSTGELFF. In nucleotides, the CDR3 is TGTGCCAGCAGCCCCACCTCTATGGTTGCTATGAGCACCGGGGAGCTGTTTTTT.

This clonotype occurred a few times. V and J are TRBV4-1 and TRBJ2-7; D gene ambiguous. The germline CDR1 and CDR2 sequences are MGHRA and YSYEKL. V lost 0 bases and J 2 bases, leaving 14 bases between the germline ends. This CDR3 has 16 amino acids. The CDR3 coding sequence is TGCGCCAGCAGCCAAGAACCCGTTGACACGACCTACGAGCAGTACTTC. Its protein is CASSQEPVDTTYEQYF.

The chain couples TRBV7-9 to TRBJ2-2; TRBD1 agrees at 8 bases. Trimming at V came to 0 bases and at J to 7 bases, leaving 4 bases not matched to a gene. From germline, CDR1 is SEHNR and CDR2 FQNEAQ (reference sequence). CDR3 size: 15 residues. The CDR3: CASSLARGLHGELFF. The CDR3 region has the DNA TGTGCCAGCAGCTTAGCCAGGGGGCTACACGGGGAGCTGTTTTTT.

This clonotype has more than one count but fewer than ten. The CDR3 here is CASSLSRDSASQHF. The CDR3 nucleotides are TGTGCCAGCAGTCTTTCCCGGGACAGCGCGAGCCAGCATTTT. This chain uses TRBV3-1 with TRBJ1-5, with 7 bases that match TRBD1. The germline V gene encodes CDR1 LGHDT and CDR2 YNNKEL (reference sequence). Losses at the gene ends were 6 bases for V and 12 bases for J; bases not matched to a gene: 14. The CDR3 length is 14 residues.

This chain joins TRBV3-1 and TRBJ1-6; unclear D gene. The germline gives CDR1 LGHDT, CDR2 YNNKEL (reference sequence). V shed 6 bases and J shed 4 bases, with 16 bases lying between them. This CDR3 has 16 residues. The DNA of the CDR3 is TGTGCCAGCAGGTCGCTAATTCGCCCTTATAATTCACCCCTCCACTTT. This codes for CASRSLIRPYNSPLHF.

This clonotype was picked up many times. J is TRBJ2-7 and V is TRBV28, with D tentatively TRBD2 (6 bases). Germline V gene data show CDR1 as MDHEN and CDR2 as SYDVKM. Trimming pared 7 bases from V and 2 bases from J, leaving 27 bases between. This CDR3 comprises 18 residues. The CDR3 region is CASTSTLRERRTTYEQYF. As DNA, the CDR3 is TGTGCCAGCACCTCCACCCTCCGGGAGAGGCGGACGACCTACGAGCAGTACTTC.

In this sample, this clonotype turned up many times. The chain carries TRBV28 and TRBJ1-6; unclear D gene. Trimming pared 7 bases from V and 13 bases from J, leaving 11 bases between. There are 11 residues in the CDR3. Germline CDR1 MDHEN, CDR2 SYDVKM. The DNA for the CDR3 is TGTGCCAGCACCCCGGGCTGGCCCCTCCACTTT. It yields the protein CASTPGWPLHF.

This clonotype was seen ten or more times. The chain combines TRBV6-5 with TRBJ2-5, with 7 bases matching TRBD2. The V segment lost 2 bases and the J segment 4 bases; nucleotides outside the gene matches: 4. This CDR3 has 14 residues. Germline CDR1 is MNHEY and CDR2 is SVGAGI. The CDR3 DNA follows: TGTGCCAGCAGTTACAGGACTAGAGGAGAGACCCAGTACTTC. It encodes CASSYRTRGETQYF.

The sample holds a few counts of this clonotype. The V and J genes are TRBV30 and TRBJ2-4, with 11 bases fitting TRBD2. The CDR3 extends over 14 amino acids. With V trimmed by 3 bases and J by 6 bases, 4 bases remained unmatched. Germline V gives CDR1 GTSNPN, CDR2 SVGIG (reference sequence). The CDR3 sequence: CAWRLAGGGNIQYF. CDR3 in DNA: TGTGCCTGGAGGTTAGCGGGGGGGGGAAACATTCAGTACTTC.

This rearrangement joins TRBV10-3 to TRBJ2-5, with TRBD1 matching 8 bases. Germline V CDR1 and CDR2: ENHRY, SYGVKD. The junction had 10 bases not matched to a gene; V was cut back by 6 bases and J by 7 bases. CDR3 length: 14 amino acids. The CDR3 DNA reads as TGTGCCATCAGCCCGGGACAGGACATAGGGACCCAGTACTTC. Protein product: CAISPGQDIGTQYF.

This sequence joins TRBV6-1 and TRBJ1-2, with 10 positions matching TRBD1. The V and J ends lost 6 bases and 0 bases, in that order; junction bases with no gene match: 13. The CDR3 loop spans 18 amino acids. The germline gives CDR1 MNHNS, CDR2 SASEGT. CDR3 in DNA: TGTGCCAGCAGCCCCCAGCCCGGGACAGGGGCCTCTAACTATGGCTACACCTTC. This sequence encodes CASSPQPGTGASNYGYTF.

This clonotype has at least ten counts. The DNA of the CDR3 is TGTGCCAGCACCGCCGGGACAGCTAACTACGAGCAGTACTTC. Encoded protein: CASTAGTANYEQYF. The V call is TRBV6-1, the J call TRBJ2-7; TRBD1 aligns across 7 bases. J gave up 3 bases and V 7 bases, and 9 bases lay outside the gene matches. CDR1 and CDR2 (germline): MNHNS, SASEGT. The CDR3 is made up of 14 amino acids.

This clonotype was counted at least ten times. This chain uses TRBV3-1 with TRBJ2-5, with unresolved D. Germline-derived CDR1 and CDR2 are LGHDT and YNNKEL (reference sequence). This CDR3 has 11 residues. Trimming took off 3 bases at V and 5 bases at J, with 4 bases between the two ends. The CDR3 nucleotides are TGTGCCAGCAGCCATCGGGAGACCCAGTACTTC. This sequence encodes CASSHRETQYF.

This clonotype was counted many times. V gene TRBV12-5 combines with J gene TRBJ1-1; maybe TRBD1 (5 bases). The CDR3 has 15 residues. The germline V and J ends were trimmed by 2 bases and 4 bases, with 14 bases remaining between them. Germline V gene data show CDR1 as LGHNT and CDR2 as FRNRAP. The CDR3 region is CASGLSTGARTEAFF. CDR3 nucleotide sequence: TGTGCTAGTGGTTTGTCCACCGGGGCGCGCACTGAAGCTTTCTTT.

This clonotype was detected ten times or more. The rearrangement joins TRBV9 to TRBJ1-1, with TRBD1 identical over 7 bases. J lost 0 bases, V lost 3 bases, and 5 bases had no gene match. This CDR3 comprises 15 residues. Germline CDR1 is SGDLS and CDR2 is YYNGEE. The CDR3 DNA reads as TGTGCCAGCAGCGGGAAGACAGGGATGAACACTGAAGCTTTCTTT. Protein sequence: CASSGKTGMNTEAFF.

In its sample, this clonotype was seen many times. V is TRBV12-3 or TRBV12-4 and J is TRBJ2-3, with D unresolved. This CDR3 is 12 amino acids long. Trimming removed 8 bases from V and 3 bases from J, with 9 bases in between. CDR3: CASRSTTDTQYF. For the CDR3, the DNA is TGTGCCAGCCGGAGCACAACAGATACGCAGTATTTT.

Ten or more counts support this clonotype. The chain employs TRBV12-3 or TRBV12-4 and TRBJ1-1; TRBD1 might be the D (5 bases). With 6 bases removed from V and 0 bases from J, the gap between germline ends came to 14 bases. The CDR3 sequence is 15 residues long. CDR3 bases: TGTGCCAGCAGGCCGGGAAGGGGAATGAACACTGAAGCTTTCTTT. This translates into CASRPGRGMNTEAFF.